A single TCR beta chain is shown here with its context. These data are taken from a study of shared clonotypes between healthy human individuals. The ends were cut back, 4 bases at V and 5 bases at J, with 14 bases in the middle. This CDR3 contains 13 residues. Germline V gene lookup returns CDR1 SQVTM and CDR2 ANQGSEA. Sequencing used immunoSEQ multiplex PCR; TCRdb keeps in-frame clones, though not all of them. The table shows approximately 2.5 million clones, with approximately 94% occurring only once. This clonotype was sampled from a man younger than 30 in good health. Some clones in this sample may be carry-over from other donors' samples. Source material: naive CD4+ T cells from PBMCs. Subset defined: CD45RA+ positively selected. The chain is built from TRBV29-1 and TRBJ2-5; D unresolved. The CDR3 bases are TGCAGCGTTGCCCCAGCCGACCGCGAGACCCAGTACTTC. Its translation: CSVAPADRETQYF.